This TCR beta chain was retrieved from a study of cytomegalovirus exposure and HLA in healthy donors. Whole-study results and caveats: Some public TCRs appeared in many individuals, while most sequences were rare. An analysis done earlier found most TCR beta V segments productive about 90% or about 30% of the time.

As concerns this clone: The antigen remains unidentified.

The PCR had 60 Vbeta and 13 Jbeta primers. This table comes from immunoSEQ multiplex PCR, and its TCRdb copy is limited to in-frame clones, with some not included. The sample includes roughly 160,000 clones, 80% to 85% of them seen just once. Sequenced input: PBMCs. The source of this sequence is a man younger than 40 in good health and CMV-seronegative.

The CDR3 protein is CASSQDVGTVNTF. As DNA, the CDR3 is TGCGCCAGCAGCCAAGATGTGGGGACAGTTAACACCTTC. The chain is built from TRBV4-3 and TRBJ1-2; 7 nucleotides agree with TRBD1. There are 13 residues in the CDR3. The junction had 7 bases not matched to a gene; V was cut back by 0 bases and J by 12 bases. Germline lookup yields CDR1 LGHNA and CDR2 YSLEER.